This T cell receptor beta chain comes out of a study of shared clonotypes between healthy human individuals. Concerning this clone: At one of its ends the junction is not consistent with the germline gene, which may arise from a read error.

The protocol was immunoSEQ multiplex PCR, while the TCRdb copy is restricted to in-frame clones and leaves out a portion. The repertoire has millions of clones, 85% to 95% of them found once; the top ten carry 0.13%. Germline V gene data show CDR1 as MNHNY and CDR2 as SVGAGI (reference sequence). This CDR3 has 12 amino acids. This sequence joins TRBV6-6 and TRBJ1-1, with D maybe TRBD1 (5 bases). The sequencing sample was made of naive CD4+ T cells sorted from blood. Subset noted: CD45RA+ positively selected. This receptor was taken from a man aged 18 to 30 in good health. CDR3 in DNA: TGTGCCTGCAGGGTTATTCACACTGAAGCTTTCTTT. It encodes CACRVIHTEAFF.